The 3 T cell receptor beta chains presented below share a single source sample, sequenced in a study of shared clonotypes between healthy human individuals. Assay used: immunoSEQ multiplex PCR; TCRdb lists only in-frame clones, some missing. The table includes 1.4 million or so clones, 98% to 99% detected once. The sample was naive CD4+ T cells sorted from blood. Subset specified: CD45RA+ positively selected. The receptors were gathered from a man aged 25-45 years in good health.

As regards this clone: Germline is not matched at one junction end, which may reflect a read error. The rearrangement joins TRBV27 to TRBJ2-7; perhaps TRBD2 as D (5 bases). CDR1 is MNHEY, CDR2 SMNVEV, per germline (reference sequence). The CDR3 is 11 amino acids. CDR3 coding DNA: TGTGCCACCGGGTCTTTTAGCGCACATATATTC. Its protein product is CATGSFSAHIF.

V usage is TRBV27 and J usage is TRBJ1-5; D uncertain. Germline values: CDR1 MNHEY, CDR2 SMNVEV (reference sequence). The V gene lost 6 bases and the J gene lost 1 base, with 10 bases spanning the gap. The CDR3 spans 14 residues. The CDR3 spells CASSPASSNQPQHF. The CDR3 DNA sequence: TGTGCCAGCAGCCCCGCATCGAGCAATCAGCCCCAGCATTTT.

Points on this clone: The same CDR3 also results from other DNA sequences found in this sample. The chain combines TRBV18 with TRBJ1-5; D is unclear. CDR3 size: 13 residues. Trimming removed 2 bases from V and 5 bases from J, with 7 bases in between. Germline V CDR1 and CDR2: KGHSH, LQKENI. CDR3 DNA sequence: TGTGCCAGCTCACCAGGGTGGGATCAGCCCCAGCATTTT. It codes for CASSPGWDQPQHF.